This TCR beta chain was profiled in a study of blood T cell repertoires in COVID-19. About the research overall: Spain, Italy and the United States supplied samples that represented acute and convalescent COVID-19. PBMCs, B-cell-depleted T cells, or T cells were the source of the cDNA or gDNA that made up the material.

In the study's own analysis: Reference gene primer amplification gave estimated nucleated cell counts. Sequenced by immunoSEQ multiplex PCR; TCRdb stores in-frame clones only, minus some. The V and J calls and the clone size are those of that table, but D and trimming were determined from the DNA. Of around 270,000 clones listed, around 89% are singletons. This CDR3 is 15 amino acids long. With V trimmed by 4 bases and J by 4 bases, 4 bases remained unmatched. The germline V gene has CDR1 SGHNT and CDR2 YYREEE (reference sequence). The chain carries TRBV5-4 and TRBJ1-5; 11 bases map to TRBD1. The TCR originated in a man in his forties or fifties with acute or convalescent COVID-19. Material for sequencing was peripheral blood. This CDR3 reads CASSPDRGPNQPQHF. DNA for the CDR3: TGTGCCAGCAGCCCGGACAGGGGGCCGAATCAGCCCCAGCATTTT.